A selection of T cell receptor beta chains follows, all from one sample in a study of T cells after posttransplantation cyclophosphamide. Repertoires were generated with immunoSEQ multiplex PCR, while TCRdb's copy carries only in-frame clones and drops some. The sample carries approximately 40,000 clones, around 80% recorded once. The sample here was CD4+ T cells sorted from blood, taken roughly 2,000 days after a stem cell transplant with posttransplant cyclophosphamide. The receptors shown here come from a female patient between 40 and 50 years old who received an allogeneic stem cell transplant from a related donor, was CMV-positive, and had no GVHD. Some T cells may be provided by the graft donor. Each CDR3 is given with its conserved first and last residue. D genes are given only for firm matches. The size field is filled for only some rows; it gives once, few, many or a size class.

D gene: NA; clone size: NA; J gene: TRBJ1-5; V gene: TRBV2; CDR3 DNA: TGTGCCAGCAGTGAACAGGCTCGTAGCAATCAGCCCCAGCATTTT; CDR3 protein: CASSEQARSNQPQHF
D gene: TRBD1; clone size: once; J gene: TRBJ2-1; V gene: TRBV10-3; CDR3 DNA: TGTGCCATCACCGGGACAGGGTTGAACAATGAGCAGTTCTTC; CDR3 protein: CAITGTGLNNEQFF
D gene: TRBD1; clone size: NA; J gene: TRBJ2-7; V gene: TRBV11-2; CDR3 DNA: TGTGCCAGCAGCTTCACAGGGGGCGCAGACGAGCAGTACTTC; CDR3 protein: CASSFTGGADEQYF
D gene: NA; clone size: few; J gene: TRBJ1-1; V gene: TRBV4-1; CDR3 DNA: TGCGCCAGCAGCCAAGAAAGATGGGGGAGGACTGAAGCTTTCTTT; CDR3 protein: CASSQERWGRTEAFF
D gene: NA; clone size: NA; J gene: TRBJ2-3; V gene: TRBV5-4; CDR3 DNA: TGTGCCAGCAGCATAAACAGGCTCTCTAGCACAGATACGCAGTATTTT; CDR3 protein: CASSINRLSSTDTQYF
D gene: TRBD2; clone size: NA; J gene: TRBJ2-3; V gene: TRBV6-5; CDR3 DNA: TGTGCCAGCAGTCAGCGGGGGATTTATACGCAGTATTTT; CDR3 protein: CASSQRGIYTQYF
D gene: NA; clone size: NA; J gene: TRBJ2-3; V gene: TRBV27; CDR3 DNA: TGTGCCAGCAGTCCCTCTTATTTCGGAGGAGACACAGATACGCAGTATTTT; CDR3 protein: CASSPSYFGGDTDTQYF
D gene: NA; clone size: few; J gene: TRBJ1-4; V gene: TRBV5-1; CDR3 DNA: TGCGCCAGCAGCTTGGCAGGTGGTAATGAAAAACTGTTTTTT; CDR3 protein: CASSLAGGNEKLFF
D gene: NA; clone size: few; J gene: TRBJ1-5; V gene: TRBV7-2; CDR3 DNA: TGTGCCAGCAGCTCGGGGGGGGGCAGCAATCAGCCCCAGCATTTT; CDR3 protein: CASSSGGGSNQPQHF
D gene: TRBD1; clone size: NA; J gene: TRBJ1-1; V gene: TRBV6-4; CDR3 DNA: TGTGCCAGCAGACAGGGGCCAAACACTGAAGCTTTCTTT; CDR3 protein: CASRQGPNTEAFF
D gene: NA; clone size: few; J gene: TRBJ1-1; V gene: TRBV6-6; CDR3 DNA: TGTGCCAGCAGTTACAGGAGAGAGAACACTGAAGCTTTCTTT; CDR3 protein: CASSYRRENTEAFF
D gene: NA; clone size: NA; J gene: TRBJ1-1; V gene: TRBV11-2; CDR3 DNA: TGTGCCAGCAGCTTATGGCCTCTGGGGGGGTCTGAAGCTTTCTTT; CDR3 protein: CASSLWPLGGSEAFF
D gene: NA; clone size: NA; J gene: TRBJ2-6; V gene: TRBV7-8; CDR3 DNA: TGTGCCAGCAGCCCGGGGACATTTATCGCCTCTGGGGCCAACGTCCTGACTTTC; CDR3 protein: CASSPGTFIASGANVLTF
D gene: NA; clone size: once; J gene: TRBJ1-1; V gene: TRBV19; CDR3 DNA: TGTGCCAGTAGTATAGAAGTCGTCCACAGGGCGTACACTGAAGCTTTCTTT; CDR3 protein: CASSIEVVHRAYTEAFF
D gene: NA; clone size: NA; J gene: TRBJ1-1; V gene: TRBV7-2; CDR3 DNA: TGTGCCAGCAGCTTAGCGGGCAGTGTCACTGCTTTCTTT; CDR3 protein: CASSLAGSVTAFF
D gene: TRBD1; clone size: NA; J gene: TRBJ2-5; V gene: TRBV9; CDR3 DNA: TGTGCCAGCAGCGATACAGGGGCCATTGGGGGGACCCAGTACTTC; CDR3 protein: CASSDTGAIGGTQYF
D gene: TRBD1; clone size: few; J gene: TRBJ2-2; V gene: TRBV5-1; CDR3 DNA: TGCGCCAGCAGCTTGGACAGGGGGTCCGGGGAGCTGTTTTTT; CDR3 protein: CASSLDRGSGELFF
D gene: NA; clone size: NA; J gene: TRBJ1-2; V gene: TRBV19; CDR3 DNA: TGTGCCAGTAGTATACACGGTGGCTACACCTTC; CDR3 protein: CASSIHGGYTF
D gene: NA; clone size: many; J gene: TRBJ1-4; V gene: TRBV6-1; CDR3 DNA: TGTGCCAGCAGTGCCAAATTGAGTGCACGAGAAAAACTGTTTTTT; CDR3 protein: CASSAKLSAREKLFF
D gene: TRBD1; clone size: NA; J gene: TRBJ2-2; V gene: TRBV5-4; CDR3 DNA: TGTGCCAGCAGCCACAGGGGGTCGGTCACCGGGGAGCTGTTTTTT; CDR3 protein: CASSHRGSVTGELFF
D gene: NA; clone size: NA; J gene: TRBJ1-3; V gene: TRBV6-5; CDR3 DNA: TGTGCCAGCAGTTACGGGGGGATCTCTGGAAACACCATATATTTT; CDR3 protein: CASSYGGISGNTIYF
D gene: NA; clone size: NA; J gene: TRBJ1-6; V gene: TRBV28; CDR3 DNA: TGTGCCAGCAGTTTAAGCGGACGGAATAATTCACCCCTCCACTTT; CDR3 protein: CASSLSGRNNSPLHF
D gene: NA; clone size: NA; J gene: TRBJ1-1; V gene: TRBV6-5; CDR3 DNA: TGTGCCAGCAGTTACTCCCCAGTGAACACTGAAGCTTTCTTT; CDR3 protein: CASSYSPVNTEAFF
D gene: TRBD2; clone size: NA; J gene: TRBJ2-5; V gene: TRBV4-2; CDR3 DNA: TGTGCCAGCAGCTCCCGCCGCGAAGCGGGGGGCTACAAGGAGACCCAGTACTTC; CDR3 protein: CASSSRREAGGYKETQYF
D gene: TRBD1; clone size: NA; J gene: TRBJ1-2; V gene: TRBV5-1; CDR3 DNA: TGCGCCAGCAGCTCCGGGACAGATCCGTATGGCTACACCTTC; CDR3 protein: CASSSGTDPYGYTF
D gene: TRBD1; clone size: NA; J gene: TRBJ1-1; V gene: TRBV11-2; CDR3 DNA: TGTGCCAGCAGCTTATCGACAGGGGAATGGTGGACTGAAGCTTTCTTT; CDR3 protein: CASSLSTGEWWTEAFF
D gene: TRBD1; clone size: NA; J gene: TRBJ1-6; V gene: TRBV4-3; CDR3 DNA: TGCGCCAGCAGCCAAAATACCGGGACAGACGATTCACCCCTCCACTTT; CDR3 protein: CASSQNTGTDDSPLHF
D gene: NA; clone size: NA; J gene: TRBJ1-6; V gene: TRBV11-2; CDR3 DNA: TGTGCCAGCAGCACCAAACAGGCCCTACCCCTCCACTTT; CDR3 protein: CASSTKQALPLHF